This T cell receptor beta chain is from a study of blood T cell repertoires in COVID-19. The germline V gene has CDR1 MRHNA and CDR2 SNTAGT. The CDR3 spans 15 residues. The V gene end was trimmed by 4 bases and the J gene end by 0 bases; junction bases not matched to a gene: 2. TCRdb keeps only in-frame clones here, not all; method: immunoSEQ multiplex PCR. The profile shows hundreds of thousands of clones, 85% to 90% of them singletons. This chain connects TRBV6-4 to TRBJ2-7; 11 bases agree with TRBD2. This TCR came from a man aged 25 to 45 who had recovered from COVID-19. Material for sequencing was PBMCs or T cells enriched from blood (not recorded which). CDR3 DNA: TGTGCCAGCAGTGTAACTAGCGGGAGCTCCTACGAGCAGTACTTC. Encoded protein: CASSVTSGSSYEQYF.